The following is a T cell receptor beta chain sequence with its context. The sample belongs to a study of blood T cell repertoires in COVID-19. For the study at large: Italy, Spain and the United States were the sources of the convalescent and acute COVID-19 samples. Sources were T cells, B-cell-depleted T cells, or PBMCs; the material itself was cDNA or gDNA.

The CDR3 is 12 amino acids. Germline V gene sequence: CDR1 SGDLS, CDR2 YYNGEE. Trimming stripped 3 bases from V and 8 bases from J, with 11 bases between. While infection was still active, Seattle patients were enrolled and then followed longitudinally. In the authors' methods: Estimates of nucleated cell counts were drawn from the amplification of reference gene primers. Profiled with immunoSEQ multiplex PCR; TCRdb holds only in-frame clones, not every one. For V, J and clone size, that table is used; D and trimming come from the DNA. The sample lists 100,000 or so clones; about nine tenths were seen once.

The sequence came from a woman aged 50 to 60 with COVID-19, enrolled during active disease. Source material: peripheral blood. The V gene is TRBV9, the J gene TRBJ1-1; D gene unclear. CDR3 residues: CASSERYGEAFF. DNA for the CDR3: TGTGCCAGCAGCGAGAGGTACGGGGAAGCTTTCTTT.